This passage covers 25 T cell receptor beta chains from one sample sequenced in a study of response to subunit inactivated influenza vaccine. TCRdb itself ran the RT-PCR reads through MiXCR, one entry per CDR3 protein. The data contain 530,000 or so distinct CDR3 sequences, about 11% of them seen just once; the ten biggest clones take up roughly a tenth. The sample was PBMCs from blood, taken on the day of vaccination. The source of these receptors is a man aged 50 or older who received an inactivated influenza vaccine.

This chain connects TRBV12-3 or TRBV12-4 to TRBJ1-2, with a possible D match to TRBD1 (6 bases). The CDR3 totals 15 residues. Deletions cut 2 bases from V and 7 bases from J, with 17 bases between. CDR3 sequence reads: CASSLFQGNLGGYTF. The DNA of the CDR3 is TGTGCCAGCAGTTTATTCCAGGGGAATTTAGGTGGCTACACCTTC.

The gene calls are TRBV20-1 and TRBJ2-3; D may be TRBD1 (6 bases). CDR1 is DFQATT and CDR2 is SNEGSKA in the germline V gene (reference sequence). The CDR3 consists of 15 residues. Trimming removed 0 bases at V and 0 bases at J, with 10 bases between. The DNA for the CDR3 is TGCAGTGCTAGAGAGTGGGACACTAGCACAGATACGCAGTATTTT. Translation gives CSAREWDTSTDTQYF.

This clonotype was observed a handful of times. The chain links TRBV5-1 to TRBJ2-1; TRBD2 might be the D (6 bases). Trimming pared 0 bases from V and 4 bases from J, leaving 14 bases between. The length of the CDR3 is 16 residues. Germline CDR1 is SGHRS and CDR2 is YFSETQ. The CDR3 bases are TGCGCCAGCAGCTTGGCCGGTCGGGAGAAATACAATGAGCAGTTCTTC. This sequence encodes CASSLAGREKYNEQFF.

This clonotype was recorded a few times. The CDR3 region is CASSQQGWSEAFF. CDR3 bases: TGTGCCAGCAGCCAACAGGGTTGGTCTGAAGCTTTCTTT. The rearrangement joins TRBV3-1 to TRBJ1-1; D possibly corresponds to TRBD1 (5 bases). V was cut by 2 bases and J by 6 bases, with 10 bases left in between. CDR3 length equals 13 residues. Looked up from germline, CDR1 is LGHDT and CDR2 is YNNKEL (reference sequence).

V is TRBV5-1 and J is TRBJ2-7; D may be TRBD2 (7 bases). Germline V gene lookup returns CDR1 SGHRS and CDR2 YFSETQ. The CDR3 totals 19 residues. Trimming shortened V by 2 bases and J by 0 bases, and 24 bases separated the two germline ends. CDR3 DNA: TGCGCCAGCAGCTTCTTAGGGGGACTATATCGCTCGGGCTCCTACGAGCAGTACTTC. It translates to CASSFLGGLYRSGSYEQYF. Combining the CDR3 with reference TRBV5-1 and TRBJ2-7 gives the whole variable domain KAGVTQTPRYLIKTRGQQVTLSCSPISGHRSVSWYQQTPGQGLQFLFEYFSETQRNKGNFPGRFSGRQFSNSRSEMNVSTLELGDSALYLCASSFLGGLYRSGSYEQYFGPGTRLTVT.

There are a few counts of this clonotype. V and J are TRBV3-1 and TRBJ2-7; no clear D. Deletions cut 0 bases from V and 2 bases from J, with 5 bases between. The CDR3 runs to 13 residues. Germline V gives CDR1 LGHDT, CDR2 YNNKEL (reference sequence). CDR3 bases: TGTGCCAGCAGCCAAGATGGGCCCTACGAGCAGTACTTC. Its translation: CASSQDGPYEQYF.

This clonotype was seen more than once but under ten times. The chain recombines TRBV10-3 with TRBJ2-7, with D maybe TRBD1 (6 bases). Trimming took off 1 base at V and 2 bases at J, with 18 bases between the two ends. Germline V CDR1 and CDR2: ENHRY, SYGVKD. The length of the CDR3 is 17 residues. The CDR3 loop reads CAISEWGRTQDTYEQYF. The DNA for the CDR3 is TGTGCCATCAGTGAGTGGGGGCGGACTCAAGACACCTACGAGCAGTACTTC.

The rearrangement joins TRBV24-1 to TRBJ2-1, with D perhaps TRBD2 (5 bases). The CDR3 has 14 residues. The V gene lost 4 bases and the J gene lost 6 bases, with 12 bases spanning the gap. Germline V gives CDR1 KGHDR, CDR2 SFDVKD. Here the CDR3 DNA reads TGTGCCACCAGTGACTCGCGGGTGGGCAATGAGCAGTTCTTC. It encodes CATSDSRVGNEQFF.

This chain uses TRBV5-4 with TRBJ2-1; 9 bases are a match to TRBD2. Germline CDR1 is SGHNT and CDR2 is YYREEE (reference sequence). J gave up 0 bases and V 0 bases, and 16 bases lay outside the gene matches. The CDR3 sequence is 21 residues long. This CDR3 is CASSLAAASGIGHSSYNEQFF. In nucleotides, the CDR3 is TGTGCCAGCAGCTTGGCCGCGGCTAGCGGGATCGGCCATAGCTCCTACAATGAGCAGTTCTTC.

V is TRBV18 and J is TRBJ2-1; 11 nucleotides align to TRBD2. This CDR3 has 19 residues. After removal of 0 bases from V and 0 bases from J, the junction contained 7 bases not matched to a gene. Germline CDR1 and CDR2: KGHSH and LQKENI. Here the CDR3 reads CASSPPGLAVTSSYNEQFF. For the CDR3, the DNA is TGTGCCAGCTCACCACCGGGACTAGCGGTCACAAGCTCCTACAATGAGCAGTTCTTC.

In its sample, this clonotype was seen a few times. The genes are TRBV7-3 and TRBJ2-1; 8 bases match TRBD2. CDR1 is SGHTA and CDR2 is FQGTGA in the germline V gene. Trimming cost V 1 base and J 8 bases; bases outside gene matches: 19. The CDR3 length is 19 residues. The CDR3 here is CASSLKGRSGSPRIDEQFF. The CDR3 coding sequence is TGTGCCAGCAGCTTAAAGGGGCGCAGCGGGAGTCCCCGGATCGATGAGCAGTTCTTC.

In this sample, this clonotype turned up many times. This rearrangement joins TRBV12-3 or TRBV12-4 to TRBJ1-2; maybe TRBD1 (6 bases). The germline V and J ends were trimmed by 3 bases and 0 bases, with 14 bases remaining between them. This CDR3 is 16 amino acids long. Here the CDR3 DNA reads TGTGCCAGCAGTTTTGGGGGGGCAGGAACTAACTATGGCTACACCTTC. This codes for CASSFGGAGTNYGYTF.

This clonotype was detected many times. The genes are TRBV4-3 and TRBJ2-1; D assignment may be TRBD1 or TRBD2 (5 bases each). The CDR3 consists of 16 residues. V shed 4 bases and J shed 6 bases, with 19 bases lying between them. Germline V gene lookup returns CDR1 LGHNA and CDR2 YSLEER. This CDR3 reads CASSPRIRMGRNEQFF. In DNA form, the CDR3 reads TGCGCCAGCAGCCCCCGAATAAGGATGGGACGCAATGAGCAGTTCTTC.

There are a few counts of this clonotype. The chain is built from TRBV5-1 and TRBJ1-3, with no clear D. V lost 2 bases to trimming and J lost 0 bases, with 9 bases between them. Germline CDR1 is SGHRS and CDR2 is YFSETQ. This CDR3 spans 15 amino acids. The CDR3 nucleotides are TGCGCCAGCAGCTTAGGTAGCGACTCTGGAAACACCATATATTTT. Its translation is CASSLGSDSGNTIYF.

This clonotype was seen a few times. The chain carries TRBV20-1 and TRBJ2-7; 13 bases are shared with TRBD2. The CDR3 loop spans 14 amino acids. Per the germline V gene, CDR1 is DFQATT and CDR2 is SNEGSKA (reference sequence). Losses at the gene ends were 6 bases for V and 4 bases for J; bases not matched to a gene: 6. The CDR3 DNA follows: TGCAGTGCCACGACTAGCGGGAGGTCTTACGAGCAGTACTTC. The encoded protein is CSATTSGRSYEQYF.

CDR3 sequence: CASSLEGTSGRWTGELFF. The CDR3 DNA is TGTGCCAGCAGCTTAGAGGGGACTAGCGGGAGATGGACCGGGGAGCTGTTTTTT. This rearrangement joins TRBV13 to TRBJ2-2, with 14 bases identical to TRBD2. The CDR3 covers 18 residues. The ends lost 1 base at V and 5 bases at J; junction bases unmatched: 6. Germline CDR1 and CDR2: PRHDT and FYEKMQ (reference sequence).

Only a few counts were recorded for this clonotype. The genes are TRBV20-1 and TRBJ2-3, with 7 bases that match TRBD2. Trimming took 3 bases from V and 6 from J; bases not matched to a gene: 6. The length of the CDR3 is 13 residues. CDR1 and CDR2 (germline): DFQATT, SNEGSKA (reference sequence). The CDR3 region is CSARMAGVDTQYF. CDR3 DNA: TGCAGTGCTAGGATGGCGGGAGTTGATACGCAGTATTTT.

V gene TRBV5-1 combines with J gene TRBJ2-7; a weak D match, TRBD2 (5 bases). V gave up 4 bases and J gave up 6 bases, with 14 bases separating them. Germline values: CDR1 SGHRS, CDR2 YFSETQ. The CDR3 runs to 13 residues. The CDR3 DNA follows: TGCGCCAGCAGCCTAGCTTTGACGCGCGAGCAGTACTTC. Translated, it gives CASSLALTREQYF.

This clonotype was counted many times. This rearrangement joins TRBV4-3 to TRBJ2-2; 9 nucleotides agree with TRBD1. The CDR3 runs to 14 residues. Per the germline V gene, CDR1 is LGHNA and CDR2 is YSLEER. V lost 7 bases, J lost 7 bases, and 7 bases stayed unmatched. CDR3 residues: CASNDRGMNGELFF. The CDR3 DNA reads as TGCGCCAGCAACGACAGGGGGATGAACGGGGAGCTGTTTTTT.

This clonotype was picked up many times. CDR3 region: CASSLVGGREETQYF. The DNA for the CDR3 is TGTGCCAGCAGCTTAGTTGGGGGGCGCGAGGAGACCCAGTACTTC. J is TRBJ2-5 and V is TRBV7-2; D might be TRBD1 or TRBD2, each matching 6 bases. V lost 1 base and J lost 5, with 14 bases in between. CDR1 and CDR2 (germline): SGHTA, FQGNSA. The CDR3 loop spans 15 amino acids.

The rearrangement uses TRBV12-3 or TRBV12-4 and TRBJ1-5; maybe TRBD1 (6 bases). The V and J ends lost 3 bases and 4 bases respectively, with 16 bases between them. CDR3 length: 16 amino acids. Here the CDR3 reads CASSFSGQGRNQPQHF. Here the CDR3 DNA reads TGTGCCAGCAGTTTTTCGGGTCAGGGGAGGAATCAGCCCCAGCATTTT.

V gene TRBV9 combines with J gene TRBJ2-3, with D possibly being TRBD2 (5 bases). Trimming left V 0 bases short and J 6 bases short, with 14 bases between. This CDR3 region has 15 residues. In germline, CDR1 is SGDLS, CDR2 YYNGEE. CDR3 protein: CASSVVPGIADTQYF. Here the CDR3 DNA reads TGTGCCAGCAGCGTAGTTCCGGGGATAGCGGATACGCAGTATTTT.

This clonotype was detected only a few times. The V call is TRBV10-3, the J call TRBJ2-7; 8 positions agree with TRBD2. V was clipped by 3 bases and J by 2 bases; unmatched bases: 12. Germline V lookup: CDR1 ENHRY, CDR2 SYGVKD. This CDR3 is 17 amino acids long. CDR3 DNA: TGTGCCATCAGTGATTTGGGGGTCTCGCGGGGGGCCTACGAGCAGTACTTC. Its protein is CAISDLGVSRGAYEQYF.

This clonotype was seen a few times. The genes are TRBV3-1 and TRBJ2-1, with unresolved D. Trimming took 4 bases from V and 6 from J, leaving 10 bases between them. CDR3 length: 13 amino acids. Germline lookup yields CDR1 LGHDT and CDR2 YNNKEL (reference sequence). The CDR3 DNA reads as TGTGCCAGCAGCCGCAATGCGATCAATGAGCAGTTCTTC. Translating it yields CASSRNAINEQFF.

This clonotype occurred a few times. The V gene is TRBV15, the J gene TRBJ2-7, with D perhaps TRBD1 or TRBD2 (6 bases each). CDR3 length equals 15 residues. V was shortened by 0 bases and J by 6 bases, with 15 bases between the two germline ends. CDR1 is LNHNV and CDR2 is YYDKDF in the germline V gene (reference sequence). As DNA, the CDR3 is TGTGCCACCAGCAGAGATGGGGGGCCAAGGGGCGAGCAGTACTTC. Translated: CATSRDGGPRGEQYF.